The next 8 T cell receptor beta chains were all read from a single sample in a study of long-term antiretroviral therapy in people with HIV. Survey level was the resolution at which the v3.0 immunoSEQ assay ran. Repertoires were generated with immunoSEQ multiplex PCR, while TCRdb's copy carries only in-frame clones and drops some. The table shows about 17,000 clones, with about 80% occurring only once. The sequences come from unsorted PBMCs, collected 0.3 years before starting antiretroviral therapy. The origin of the receptors is a man aged 45-65 years with HIV.

This chain links TRBV30 with TRBJ1-5; D is uncertain. The CDR3 contains 15 residues. V was shortened by 0 bases and J by 0 bases, with 9 bases between the two germline ends. Germline loops: CDR1 GTSNPN, CDR2 SVGIG (reference sequence). CDR3 loop: CAWSVSGYSNQPQHF. The CDR3 DNA reads as TGTGCCTGGAGTGTATCGGGTTATAGCAATCAGCCCCAGCATTTT. Based on the CDR3 plus reference TRBV30 and TRBJ1-5, the full variable domain is SQTIHQWPATLVQPVGSPLSLECTVEGTSNPNLYWYRQAAGRGLQLLFYSVGIGQISSEVPQNLSASRPQDRQFILSSKKLLLSDSGFYLCAWSVSGYSNQPQHFGDGTRLSIL.

The chain combines TRBV19 with TRBJ2-2; D ambiguous. V was pared by 7 bases and J by 4 bases, with 10 bases between. Germline CDR1 and CDR2: LNHDA and SQIVND (reference sequence). The CDR3 loop spans 13 amino acids. The CDR3 bases are TGTGCCAGTACGAGGACCATCACCGGGGAGCTGTTTTTT. The encoded protein is CASTRTITGELFF.

The chain combines TRBV19 with TRBJ2-1, with 11 positions matching TRBD2. This CDR3 region has 15 residues. The V and J ends lost 2 bases and 9 bases, in that order; junction bases with no gene match: 6. Germline loops: CDR1 LNHDA, CDR2 SQIVND (reference sequence). As DNA, the CDR3 is TGTGCCAGTAGTATAAGTCTAGCGGGGGGATCTGAGCAGTTCTTC. Its translation: CASSISLAGGSEQFF.

This CDR3 reads CAIKTKEGDYGYTF. The CDR3 DNA follows: TGTGCCATCAAAACCAAAGAGGGCGACTATGGCTACACCTTC. The chain couples TRBV10-3 to TRBJ1-2; D gene uncertain. Trimming removed 7 bases at V and 3 bases at J, with 15 bases between. The germline gives CDR1 ENHRY, CDR2 SYGVKD. The CDR3 has 14 residues.

The V and J genes are TRBV15 and TRBJ2-6; D gene uncertain. The V end was cut by 0 bases, the J end by 1 base, with 7 bases between. Germline assignment: CDR1 LNHNV and CDR2 YYDKDF (reference sequence). The CDR3 runs to 16 residues. The CDR3 DNA is TGTGCCACCAGCAGAGATACATCGTCTGGGGCCAACGTCCTGACTTTC. Translation: CATSRDTSSGANVLTF.

This chain links TRBV12-5 with TRBJ2-7; no clear D. Germline CDR1 is LGHNT and CDR2 is FRNRAP. The CDR3 has 14 amino acids. Trimming left V 2 bases short and J 2 bases short, with 10 bases between. The chain's CDR3 is CASGLNDFAYEQYF. The CDR3, as DNA: TGTGCTAGTGGTTTGAACGACTTCGCCTACGAGCAGTACTTC.

The J gene is TRBJ1-2, the V gene TRBV6-1; D not resolved. The CDR3 has 13 amino acids. The ends were cut back, 1 base at V and 4 bases at J, with 7 bases in the middle. Per the germline V gene, CDR1 is MNHNS and CDR2 is SASEGT. Written as DNA, the CDR3 is TGTGCCAGCAGTGAAGTGGCCGGCTATGGCTACACCTTC. Translating gives CASSEVAGYGYTF.

V usage is TRBV9 and J usage is TRBJ2-7; 9 bases line up with TRBD1. The CDR3 loop spans 15 amino acids. Germline V CDR1 and CDR2: SGDLS, YYNGEE. The ends lost 3 bases at V and 7 bases at J; junction bases unmatched: 11. The CDR3 DNA sequence: TGTGCCAGCAGCGCCGCACAGGGGGCCGGGAGTGAGCAGTACTTC. It specifies CASSAAQGAGSEQYF.